This record concerns one T cell receptor beta chain sequence. Its antigen is unknown. The sample belongs to a study of CD8 T cells in ankylosing spondylitis. Whole-study findings and limits: Certain motif variants had earlier appeared in reactive arthritis synovial fluid and blood. The study identified a TCR beta motif of eight highly homologous variants that appeared characteristic of ankylosing spondylitis blood. Reportedly, disease-linked clones are significantly enriched in ankylosing spondylitis patients' matched synovial fluid.

The germline V gene has CDR1 KGHSH and CDR2 LQKENI. This CDR3 spans 15 amino acids. The germline V and J ends were trimmed by 4 bases and 6 bases, with 16 bases remaining between them. One entry per CDR3 protein results from TCRdb running MiXCR on the 5' RACE reads. Of 700,000 or so distinct CDR3 sequences listed, around a fifth are singletons. The chain is built from TRBV18 and TRBJ1-5; D is perhaps TRBD1 (6 bases). This TCR derives from a male donor with ankylosing spondylitis. The sequencing input was blood, either unsorted or a sorted T cell fraction (not recorded which). This CDR3 reads CASSLEDSTGQPQHF. The CDR3 DNA is TGTGCCAGCTCACTTGAGGACAGTACCGGTCAGCCCCAGCATTTT.